This entry features one TCR beta chain sequence. Assay: immunoSEQ multiplex PCR; the TCRdb copy retains only in-frame clones and omits some. The sample has tens of thousands of clones; 90% are singletons. Per the germline V gene, CDR1 is SQVTM and CDR2 is ANQGSEA. The V and J ends lost 4 bases and 5 bases, in that order; junction bases with no gene match: 15. The CDR3 consists of 17 residues. The entry originates in a study of T cell changes during pregnancy in multiple sclerosis. Sequences were derived from peripheral blood, sampled after pregnancy. This rearrangement joins TRBV29-1 to TRBJ2-2, with 8 bases that match TRBD1. The sequence came from a female donor in good health, enrolled as a control in a pregnancy study. The CDR3 reads CSVGPLQGASLTGELFF. DNA of the CDR3: TGCAGCGTTGGGCCCCTTCAGGGGGCGAGCCTAACCGGGGAGCTGTTTTTT.